The 20 T cell receptor beta chains below come from one sample, sequenced in a study of T cell responses to AZD1222 COVID-19 vaccine (dated by TCRdb to the early 2020s). Library preparation was by the immunoSEQ multiplex PCR assay. Sourced from immuneACCESS, this table was stored by TCRdb with only in-frame sequences that have V and J called. A share of the clones is absent; for the studies checked, an unresolved V gene accounts for under half, and the remainder has no known explanation. The sample table records approximately 190,000 clones; more than 90% of these occur just once. The ten largest make up about 3.5% of the sample. The time point label on this specimen signifies: about 28 days (+/-7) after the second vaccine dose. The treatment or condition tag for this specimen amounts to: meningococcal conjugate vaccine given as trial control. The sequences come from peripheral blood, collected 28 days after the second dose of the MenACWY control vaccine. Source of these receptors: an adult who received the MenACWY meningococcal vaccine as a control.

The chain links TRBV21-1 to TRBJ2-3; the table calls TRBD2, which could not be checked here. TRBV21-1 is listed as a pseudogene. This CDR3 is built from 14 residues. The CDR3 protein is CASSKGLAGDTQYF. The CDR3 DNA is TGTGCCAGCAGCAAAGGCCTAGCGGGAGATACGCAGTATTTT.

This rearrangement joins TRBV2 to TRBJ1-5, with D possibly matching TRBD1 (5 bases). V was shortened by 6 bases and J by 4 bases, with 13 bases between the two germline ends. Germline V gives CDR1 SNHLY, CDR2 FYNNEI. This CDR3 is built from 14 residues. The CDR3 sequence is CASRQSRGNQPQHF. CDR3 nucleotide sequence: TGTGCCAGCAGACAAAGTAGGGGAAATCAGCCCCAGCATTTT.

This chain links TRBV5-1 with TRBJ2-3, with 7 bases identical to TRBD2. Germline V lookup: CDR1 SGHRS, CDR2 YFSETQ. J gave up 8 bases and V 0 bases, and 6 bases lay outside the gene matches. The CDR3 runs to 14 residues. In nucleotides, the CDR3 is TGCGCCAGCAGCTTGGCCGGTGGGGAGGGTACGCAGTATTTT. Translating gives CASSLAGGEGTQYF.

The chain joins TRBV19 to TRBJ1-4; D perhaps matches TRBD1 (5 bases). CDR3 length equals 16 residues. Looked up from germline, CDR1 is LNHDA and CDR2 is SQIVND (reference sequence). V dropped 6 bases and J dropped 8 bases, with 22 bases sitting between them. DNA for the CDR3: TGTGCCAGTAGCCCCGGCAGGTTAGGGGCGGGGGAAAAACTGTTTTTT. Its protein product is CASSPGRLGAGEKLFF.

J is TRBJ2-5 and V is TRBV13; 11 bases fit TRBD1. The CDR3 totals 16 residues. The junction had 10 bases not matched to a gene; V was cut back by 5 bases and J by 5 bases. Germline CDR1 is PRHDT and CDR2 is FYEKMQ (reference sequence). CDR3 sequence reads: CASSNRTGGVGETQYF. The CDR3 DNA reads TGTGCCAGCAGCAACCGGACAGGGGGCGTGGGGGAGACCCAGTACTTC. Drawing the rest from reference TRBV13 and TRBJ2-5, the complete variable domain is AAGVIQSPRHLIKEKRETATLKCYPIPRHDTVYWYQQGPGQDPQFLISFYEKMQSDKGSIPDRFSAQQFSDYHSELNMSSLELGDSALYFCASSNRTGGVGETQYFGPGTRLLVL.

The rearrangement links TRBV6-4 to TRBJ1-5; 8 bases map to TRBD1. V gave up 3 bases and J gave up 5 bases; unmatched junction bases: 6. The CDR3 covers 15 residues. Germline V gene sequence: CDR1 MRHNA, CDR2 SNTAGT. The CDR3 nucleotides are TGTGCCAGCAGTGATCCAGGGGGCGCCCATCAGCCCCAGCATTTT. Protein product: CASSDPGGAHQPQHF.

The count of this clone is one. The chain carries TRBV4-2 and TRBJ1-5; possibly TRBD1 for D (6 bases). Trimming removed 4 bases from V and 6 bases from J, with 40 bases in between. CDR3 length: 23 amino acids. In germline, CDR1 is LGHNA, CDR2 YNFKEQ. This CDR3 reads CASSRGGRYKAVTLWGQFQPQHF. CDR3 coding DNA: TGTGCCAGCAGCCGCGGGGGTAGGTACAAAGCTGTAACATTGTGGGGACAATTTCAGCCCCAGCATTTT.

This chain links TRBV7-2 with TRBJ2-1; 8 nucleotides align to TRBD1. This CDR3 spans 16 amino acids. V was clipped by 5 bases and J by 3 bases; unmatched bases: 9. The germline CDR1 and CDR2 sequences are SGHTA and FQGNSA. As DNA, the CDR3 is TGTGCCAGCAGCCCGCAGGGGACAGGATACTACAATGAGCAGTTCTTC. This encodes CASSPQGTGYYNEQFF.

V usage is TRBV19 and J usage is TRBJ1-5; no definite D call. CDR3 size: 15 residues. Germline assignment: CDR1 LNHDA and CDR2 SQIVND (reference sequence). V shed 0 bases and J shed 4 bases, with 10 bases lying between them. The CDR3 DNA is TGTGCCAGTAGTATAGAGGGCCCTGGGAATCAGCCCCAGCATTTT. Its protein product is CASSIEGPGNQPQHF.

V and J are TRBV5-6 and TRBJ1-1; D not certain. Germline V CDR1 and CDR2: SGHDT, YYEEEE. CDR3 size: 13 residues. Trimming shortened V by 1 base and J by 8 bases, and 12 bases separated the two germline ends. CDR3 amino acids: CASSLLDDGEAFF. The DNA of the CDR3 is TGTGCCAGCAGCTTGCTAGACGATGGGGAAGCTTTCTTT. The full variable domain, its missing parts supplied by reference TRBV5-6 and TRBJ1-1, is DAGVTQSPTHLIKTRGQQVTLRCSPKSGHDTVSWYQQALGQGPQFIFQYYEEEERQRGNFPDRFSGHQFPNYSSELNVNALLLGDSALYLCASSLLDDGEAFFGQGTRLTVV.

The V gene is TRBV14, the J gene TRBJ2-7; 7 positions match TRBD2. This CDR3 spans 13 amino acids. With 4 bases clipped from V and 6 bases from J, the junction kept 6 bases outside the gene matches. The germline gives CDR1 SGHDN, CDR2 FVKESK. CDR3 nucleotides: TGTGCCAGCAGCCGATGGGAGGGATCCGAGCAGTACTTC. This codes for CASSRWEGSEQYF. The entire variable domain, with the rest obtained from reference TRBV14 and TRBJ2-7, is as follows: EAGVTQFPSHSVIEKGQTVTLRCDPISGHDNLYWYRRVMGKEIKFLLHFVKESKQDESGMPNNRFLAERTGGTYSTLKVQPAELEDSGVYFCASSRWEGSEQYFGPGTRLTVT.

This rearrangement joins TRBV9 to TRBJ1-2; D might be TRBD1 (5 bases). V lost 2 bases, J lost 4 bases, and 12 bases lay in between. The length of the CDR3 is 14 residues. The V gene's germline CDR1 is SGDLS and CDR2 YYNGEE. The DNA for the CDR3 is TGTGCCAGCAGCGTCGCGGGCAGGGTCTATGGCTACACCTTC. Translated: CASSVAGRVYGYTF.

The chain joins TRBV30 to TRBJ1-1; D is unclear. The CDR3 totals 11 residues. From germline, CDR1 is GTSNPN and CDR2 SVGIG (reference sequence). Trimming shortened V by 4 bases and J by 1 base, and 4 bases separated the two germline ends. The DNA for the CDR3 is TGTGCCTGGAACAGGAACACTGAAGCTTTCTTT. The encoded protein is CAWNRNTEAFF.

The chain couples TRBV10-3 to TRBJ1-5; D is possibly TRBD1 (6 bases). Per germline, CDR1 ENHRY and CDR2 SYGVKD. V lost 3 bases and J lost 5, with 11 bases in between. This CDR3 has 14 residues. The CDR3 nucleotides read TGTGCCATCAGTGACGGGCAGGGGTATCAGCCCCAGCATTTT. Protein product: CAISDGQGYQPQHF.

The V and J genes are TRBV5-5 and TRBJ1-2; D remains unclear. This CDR3 is 14 amino acids long. V lost 0 bases and J 3 bases, leaving 9 bases between the germline ends. The germline V gene encodes CDR1 SGHKS and CDR2 YYEKEE (reference sequence). CDR3 residues: CASSLDGRDYGYTF. CDR3 nucleotides: TGTGCCAGCAGCTTGGATGGCAGAGACTATGGCTACACCTTC.

The gene calls are TRBV7-9 and TRBJ2-7; D is perhaps TRBD1 (5 bases). This CDR3 contains 14 residues. Germline V gene lookup returns CDR1 SEHNR and CDR2 FQNEAQ (reference sequence). V shed 3 bases and J shed 3 bases, with 12 bases lying between them. This CDR3 reads CASSLVRDSYEQYF. The DNA for the CDR3 is TGTGCCAGCAGCTTGGTCAGGGATAGCTACGAGCAGTACTTC.

V is TRBV7-3 and J is TRBJ1-1; possibly TRBD1 for D (6 bases). V lost 4 bases and J 4 bases, leaving 10 bases between the germline ends. CDR1 SGHTA and CDR2 FQGTGA come from the germline V gene. CDR3 length: 13 amino acids. CDR3 sequence: CASSSTGITEAFF. The CDR3 DNA is TGTGCCAGCAGCTCAACAGGGATCACTGAAGCTTTCTTT.

This clone was recorded a few times. The chain has TRBV3-1 (or the pseudogene TRBV3-2) and TRBJ2-2; the D is unclear. Germline loops: CDR1 LGHDT, CDR2 YNNKEL (reference sequence). V gave up 4 bases and J gave up 1 base, with 16 bases separating them. CDR3 size: 17 residues. CDR3 region: CASSPPAALLNTGELFF. CDR3 nucleotide sequence: TGTGCCAGCAGCCCACCCGCGGCACTTCTGAACACCGGGGAGCTGTTTTTT.

This clone has just a few counts. The chain joins TRBV7-9 to TRBJ1-2; D is possibly TRBD1 (6 bases). This CDR3 has 14 residues. V lost 4 bases to trimming and J lost 4 bases, with 13 bases between them. Per germline, CDR1 SEHNR and CDR2 FQNEAQ (reference sequence). The CDR3, as DNA: TGTGCCAGCAGCTCAAGTACAGGGACCTATGGCTACACCTTC. It yields the protein CASSSSTGTYGYTF.

The chain carries TRBV14 and TRBJ2-7; 8 nucleotides line up with TRBD1. J gave up 5 bases and V 2 bases, and 5 bases lay outside the gene matches. Germline values: CDR1 SGHDN, CDR2 FVKESK. The CDR3 consists of 14 residues. The CDR3 protein is CASSQLDRGHEQYF. The CDR3 DNA follows: TGTGCCAGCAGCCAATTAGACAGGGGCCACGAGCAGTACTTC.